Each of the 8 T cell receptor beta chains below was sequenced from the same sample in a study of response to subunit inactivated influenza vaccine. TCRdb used MiXCR to reprocess the RT-PCR reads, holding one entry per CDR3 protein. The data show roughly 780,000 distinct CDR3 sequences, with roughly 18% seen just once and 9.5% to 13% held by the top ten. The source was PBMCs from blood, collected about 5 days after vaccination. The receptors come from a man aged 50 to 60 who received an inactivated influenza vaccine.

V is TRBV6-2 or TRBV6-3 and J is TRBJ2-5; TRBD2 agrees at 7 bases. V lost 6 bases to trimming and J lost 5 bases; unmatched junction nucleotides: 0. There are 11 residues in the CDR3. Germline CDR1 is MNHEY and CDR2 is SVGEGT. The CDR3 protein is CASRAGETQYF. The CDR3 bases are TGTGCCAGCAGAGCGGGGGAGACCCAGTACTTC.

This chain connects TRBV5-1 to TRBJ1-1; 9 bases agree with TRBD1. CDR3 size: 18 residues. From germline, CDR1 is SGHRS and CDR2 YFSETQ. Trimming at V came to 3 bases and at J to 0 bases, leaving 12 bases not matched to a gene. In nucleotides, the CDR3 is TGCGCCAGCAGCTACGGCCAACGACAGGGGGGACTGAACACTGAAGCTTTCTTT. This sequence encodes CASSYGQRQGGLNTEAFF.

The chain is built from TRBV6-2 or TRBV6-3 and TRBJ2-1, with D possibly being TRBD1 (6 bases). Germline V gene data show CDR1 as MNHEY and CDR2 as SVGEGT. Deletions cut 5 bases from V and 2 bases from J, with 16 bases between. This CDR3 has 16 residues. This CDR3 reads CASSPLLRGAYNEQFF. DNA of the CDR3: TGTGCCAGCAGTCCACTTCTCAGGGGAGCCTACAATGAGCAGTTCTTC.

This clonotype has just a few counts. V is TRBV29-1 and J is TRBJ1-1, with D perhaps matching TRBD1 (5 bases). CDR3 length: 13 amino acids. Trimming removed 7 bases at V and 0 bases at J, with 12 bases between. The germline gives CDR1 SQVTM, CDR2 ANQGSEA. CDR3 loop: CSAAAGLNTEAFF. CDR3 in DNA: TGCAGCGCGGCGGCAGGGCTGAACACTGAAGCTTTCTTT.

This clonotype showed up just a few times. V usage is TRBV5-1 and J usage is TRBJ1-2; D is unclear. The CDR3 runs to 13 residues. The germline gives CDR1 SGHRS, CDR2 YFSETQ. The ends were cut back, 4 bases at V and 5 bases at J, with 12 bases in the middle. CDR3 sequence reads: CASSSSSGYGYTF. The CDR3 nucleotides read TGCGCCAGCAGCAGCAGCTCCGGGTATGGCTACACCTTC.

There are a few counts of this clonotype. The V call is TRBV10-3, the J call TRBJ2-1, with TRBD2 identical over 11 bases. The CDR3 runs 12 residues. Trimming removed 0 bases from V and 15 bases from J; junction bases left unmatched: 1. Per the germline V gene, CDR1 is ENHRY and CDR2 is SYGVKD. CDR3 residues: CAISESSGRAFF. The CDR3 nucleotides are TGTGCCATCAGTGAGTCTAGCGGGAGGGCGTTCTTC.

The chain has TRBV5-5 and TRBJ2-7; 7 bases match TRBD1. The J segment lost 0 bases and the V segment lost 3 bases, leaving 3 bases of the junction unmatched. The V gene's germline CDR1 is SGHKS and CDR2 YYEKEE (reference sequence). The CDR3 contains 14 residues. CDR3 loop: CASSSGQVSYEQYF. The DNA for the CDR3 is TGTGCCAGCAGCTCCGGACAGGTCTCCTACGAGCAGTACTTC.

The CDR3 DNA is TGTGCCAGCAGTGTAGGCCCGGAGGATGAGCAGTTCTTC. Encoded protein: CASSVGPEDEQFF. The chain links TRBV4-2 to TRBJ2-1, with D possibly being TRBD2 (5 bases). The germline V gene encodes CDR1 LGHNA and CDR2 YNFKEQ. This CDR3 spans 13 amino acids. Trimming pared 6 bases from V and 8 bases from J, leaving 14 bases between.